The 9 T cell receptor beta chains presented below share a single source sample, sequenced in a study of radiotherapy plus CTLA-4 blockade in lung cancer. Repertoires were generated with immunoSEQ multiplex PCR, while TCRdb's copy carries only in-frame clones and drops some. The repertoire has about 83,000 clones, about 79% of them found once; the top ten carry more than 3.5%. The source material was peripheral blood, sampled from a patient treated with radiotherapy plus ipilimumab. The receptors here all came from a human donor with non-small cell lung cancer who had a partial response to radiotherapy plus ipilimumab. Some clones in this sample may be carry-over from other donors' samples.

This clone was observed a handful of times. The gene calls are TRBV10-3 and TRBJ1-5; 8 bases fit TRBD1. J gave up 3 bases and V 0 bases, and 13 bases lay outside the gene matches. This CDR3 comprises 19 residues. Germline V gene data show CDR1 as ENHRY and CDR2 as SYGVKD. This chain's CDR3 is CAISESYFFRTGINQPQHF. CDR3 DNA: TGTGCCATCAGTGAGTCGTATTTTTTTAGGACAGGGATCAATCAGCCCCAGCATTTT.

Notes on this clone: A junction end diverges from the germline sequence, so it may reflect a read error. The rearrangement uses TRBV7-6 and TRBJ2-3; TRBD2 might be the D (6 bases). Germline V gene data show CDR1 as SGHVS and CDR2 as FNYEAQ. The CDR3 totals 14 residues. CDR3 region: CASSQTSRTATQYF. CDR3 sequence (DNA): TGTGCCAGCAGTCAAACTAGCCGCACAGCTACGCAGTATTTT.

The chain has TRBV16 and TRBJ2-1; weak D call: TRBD1 (5 bases). The CDR3 has 15 residues. The V end lost 2 bases, the J end lost 2 bases, and 10 bases lay between the germline ends. From germline, CDR1 is KGHSY and CDR2 FQNENV. CDR3 sequence (DNA): TGTGCCAGCAGCCAACCAAGGGGTCCCTACAATGAGCAGTTCTTC. Residues: CASSQPRGPYNEQFF.

This clone was seen only once. The chain couples TRBV7-2 to TRBJ2-5; D gene uncertain. The DNA end lines up better with TRBJ2-7; the J call may be wrong. There are 12 residues in the CDR3. Germline V gene sequence: CDR1 SGHTA, CDR2 FQGNSA. Here the CDR3 reads CASSLHSYEQYF. The CDR3 DNA reads as TGTGCCAGCAGCCTCCACTCCTACGAGCAGTACTTC.

This clone occurred a few times. The CDR3 reads CASSDQGFREKLFF. The CDR3, as DNA: TGTGCCAGCAGTGACCAGGGGTTTAGAGAAAAACTGTTTTTT. The rearrangement uses TRBV28 and TRBJ1-4; a possible D gene is TRBD1 (6 bases). This CDR3 spans 14 amino acids. V was cut by 5 bases and J by 8 bases, with 15 bases left in between. Per germline, CDR1 MDHEN and CDR2 SYDVKM.

This clone has more than one count but fewer than ten. The chain joins TRBV7-9 to TRBJ1-2; D unresolved. This CDR3 is 14 amino acids long. Germline V gene data show CDR1 as SEHNR and CDR2 as FQNEAQ (reference sequence). Between the trimmed V and J ends, which lost 5 bases and 3 bases, there was a span of 13 bases. CDR3 nucleotide sequence: TGTGCCAGCAGCCAACGCTCTAGCGACTATGGCTACACCTTC. Protein: CASSQRSSDYGYTF.

The rearrangement joins TRBV2 to TRBJ2-2, with TRBD2 identical over 12 bases. V lost 0 bases to trimming and J lost 3 bases; unmatched junction nucleotides: 2. CDR1 and CDR2 from the germline V gene are SNHLY and FYNNEI. The CDR3 extends over 17 amino acids. The CDR3 region is CASSEAGLAGHTGELFF. CDR3 DNA sequence: TGTGCCAGCAGTGAAGCCGGACTAGCGGGACACACCGGGGAGCTGTTTTTT.

As concerns this clone: The sample has other DNA sequences that encode this CDR3 too. The chain couples TRBV30 to TRBJ2-5, with a tentative D call TRBD2 (6 bases). Germline lookup yields CDR1 GTSNPN and CDR2 SVGIG (reference sequence). The V end lost 2 bases, the J end lost 0 bases, and 7 bases lay between the germline ends. The CDR3 is made up of 13 amino acids. CDR3 DNA sequence: TGTGCCTGGAGTCGGGGGTACCAAGAGACCCAGTACTTC. This sequence encodes CAWSRGYQETQYF.

The chain links TRBV27 to TRBJ2-1; 14 bases align to TRBD2. The J segment lost 9 bases and the V segment lost 5 bases, leaving 6 bases of the junction unmatched. Germline lookup yields CDR1 MNHEY and CDR2 SMNVEV (reference sequence). This CDR3 is built from 15 residues. CDR3 region: CASSGTSGRGGEQFF. For the CDR3, the DNA is TGTGCCAGCAGTGGGACTAGCGGGAGAGGGGGTGAGCAGTTCTTC.